A selection of T cell receptor beta chains follows, all from one sample in a study of cytomegalovirus exposure and HLA in healthy donors. Sequenced by immunoSEQ multiplex PCR; TCRdb stores in-frame clones only, minus some. Here the sample spans roughly 190,000 clones, approximately 80% being singletons. The sequenced sample consisted of PBMCs. Every receptor here comes from a man in his forties in good health and CMV-seropositive. Each CDR3 is given with its conserved first and last residue. The D gene is left open where the match is weak. Where a row states a size, it is once, few, many or the class of an expanded clone; other rows omit it.

J gene,clone size,V gene,D gene,CDR3 protein,CDR3 DNA
TRBJ2-3,NA,TRBV28,TRBD2,CASSLSGLAGGDTQYF,TGTGCCAGCAGTTTATCGGGACTAGCGGGAGGGGATACGCAGTATTTT
TRBJ2-3,few,TRBV7-3,NA,CASSLDQIDTQYF,TGTGCCAGCAGCTTAGATCAGATAGATACGCAGTATTTT
TRBJ2-7,NA,TRBV11-2,NA,CASSQVRRNYEQYF,TGTGCCAGCAGCCAAGTGAGGAGAAACTACGAGCAGTACTTC
TRBJ2-7,NA,TRBV19,TRBD1,CASSTTGAGYEQYF,TGTGCCAGTAGTACTACAGGGGCTGGGTACGAGCAGTACTTC
TRBJ1-5,NA,TRBV30,NA,CAWSVQGDQPQHF,TGTGCCTGGAGTGTACAAGGAGATCAGCCCCAGCATTTT
TRBJ1-4,NA,TRBV11-2,TRBD1,CASSPFDRGAEGEKLFF,TGTGCCAGCAGCCCGTTCGACAGGGGCGCGGAGGGTGAAAAACTGTTTTTT
TRBJ2-7,NA,TRBV7-7,TRBD1,CASSRQGDSYEQYF,TGTGCCAGCAGCCGACAGGGCGACTCCTACGAGCAGTACTTC
TRBJ2-7,NA,TRBV29-1,TRBD1,CSVDEGGNEQYF,TGCAGCGTTGATGAAGGGGGCAACGAGCAGTACTTC
TRBJ2-7,NA,TRBV2,NA,CASSPGTTLDYEQYF,TGTGCCAGCAGTCCCGGGACAACTCTGGACTACGAGCAGTACTTC
TRBJ2-5,NA,TRBV7-2,TRBD1,CASSTGTGGLETQYF,TGTGCCAGCAGCACCGGGACAGGGGGCCTAGAGACCCAGTACTTC
TRBJ1-3,NA,TRBV2,NA,CASSERAGDFPGNTIYF,TGTGCCAGCAGTGAAAGGGCGGGAGACTTTCCTGGAAACACCATATATTTT
TRBJ2-3,NA,TRBV4-3,TRBD2,CASSQVSGRGKDTQYF,TGCGCCAGCAGCCAAGTCAGCGGGAGGGGGAAAGATACGCAGTATTTT
TRBJ2-3,NA,TRBV7-2,TRBD2,CASSRLAGVPDTQYF,TGTGCCAGCAGCCGACTAGCGGGGGTGCCAGATACGCAGTATTTT
TRBJ2-3,NA,TRBV28,TRBD1,CASSLATRTGSADTQYF,TGTGCCAGCAGTTTGGCTACTAGGACAGGGAGCGCAGATACGCAGTATTTT
TRBJ1-6,NA,TRBV6-5,NA,CASSPAGRIDRPLHF,TGTGCCAGCAGCCCCGCGGGGAGGATCGACCGACCCCTCCACTTT
TRBJ1-4,NA,TRBV27,TRBD1,CASSGGQGTEKLFF,TGTGCCAGCAGTGGGGGACAGGGGACTGAAAAACTGTTTTTT